Listed here are 26 T cell receptor beta chains from one sample, sequenced in a study of human T cells and chemical hapten exposure. TCRdb re-derived calls from the RACE reads in MiXCR, one entry per CDR3 protein. Here the sample spans about 340,000 distinct CDR3 sequences, around 6.9% being singletons. The time point denotes: patch test 1, 2 weeks after DPC sensitization. Treatment: therapeutic diphenylcyclopropenone sensitization with weekly scalp DPC. The source material was whole blood, sampled in connection with sensitization to the hapten diphenylcyclopropenone (DPC). All receptors come from a woman between 18 and 29 years old with alopecia areata. Some clones in this sample may be carry-over from other donors' samples.

The chain couples TRBV5-1 to TRBJ2-3, with TRBD1 matching 11 bases. The CDR3 has 20 residues. Germline V lookup: CDR1 SGHRS, CDR2 YFSETQ. Losses at the gene ends were 4 bases for V and 0 bases for J; bases not matched to a gene: 16. Here the CDR3 reads CASSAGTGGTSYQSTDTQYF. The CDR3 DNA sequence: TGCGCCAGCAGCGCGGGGACAGGGGGTACGTCCTATCAAAGCACAGATACGCAGTATTTT.

This clonotype has ten or more counts. This chain links TRBV6-5 with TRBJ1-3, with no clear D. The germline V and J ends were trimmed by 2 bases and 1 base, with 9 bases remaining between them. The length of the CDR3 is 15 residues. CDR1 and CDR2 (germline): MNHEY, SVGAGI. The CDR3 bases are TGTGCCAGCAGTTACGAAGCCAATTCTGGAAACACCATATATTTT. Protein sequence: CASSYEANSGNTIYF.

The chain carries TRBV29-1 and TRBJ1-2; D not certain. Germline V lookup: CDR1 SQVTM, CDR2 ANQGSEA. The CDR3 totals 10 residues. As DNA, the CDR3 is TGCAACGTAGATTCAGGTGGCTACACCTTC. This codes for CNVDSGGYTF.

This clonotype was seen more than once but under ten times. The gene calls are TRBV4-2 and TRBJ2-3; D gene uncertain. The CDR3 is made up of 17 amino acids. The germline gives CDR1 LGHNA, CDR2 YNFKEQ. V was clipped by 0 bases and J by 0 bases, with 13 bases between them. The CDR3 sequence is CASSQDPRALSTDTQYF. In nucleotides, the CDR3 is TGTGCCAGCAGCCAAGATCCTCGGGCCTTAAGCACAGATACGCAGTATTTT.

With regard to this clonotype: One base away lies a much larger clone, so this may be a sequencing read error. The chain links TRBV7-2 to TRBJ2-3; 7 positions match TRBD2. Germline CDR1 SGHTA, CDR2 FQGNSA. The CDR3 spans 18 residues. As DNA, the CDR3 is TGTGTCAGCAGCTTAGGTAGAGTGGCGGGGGACTTCACAGATACGCAGTATTTT. This gives the protein CVSSLGRVAGDFTDTQYF.

This clonotype was found many times. V gene TRBV10-3 combines with J gene TRBJ2-1; maybe TRBD2 (6 bases). V lost 2 bases and J lost 1, with 6 bases in between. CDR1 and CDR2 (germline): ENHRY, SYGVKD. This CDR3 contains 14 residues. CDR3 DNA: TGTGCCATCAGTGAGGCGGGGTCCTACAATGAGCAGTTCTTC. It yields the protein CAISEAGSYNEQFF.

A few counts support this clonotype. The genes are TRBV11-2 and TRBJ2-1, with D maybe TRBD2 (6 bases). V lost 6 bases and J lost 4, with 16 bases in between. In germline, CDR1 is SGHAT, CDR2 FQNNGV. CDR3 length: 15 residues. The DNA of the CDR3 is TGTGCCAGCAGTTCCGTAGCGGAATCGTACAATGAGCAGTTCTTC. Protein: CASSSVAESYNEQFF.

This clonotype has just a few counts. This chain uses TRBV6-5 with TRBJ1-1; possibly TRBD1 for D (5 bases). CDR3 length: 15 residues. V was trimmed by 5 bases and J by 4 bases, leaving 17 bases between them. Looked up from germline, CDR1 is MNHEY and CDR2 is SVGAGI. The CDR3 DNA is TGTGCCAGCAGTGACAGATTAACTCGGAGCACTGAAGCTTTCTTT. Amino acids: CASSDRLTRSTEAFF.

This clonotype was counted a few times. This chain connects TRBV6-1 to TRBJ2-5; 12 positions match TRBD2. Trimming took 1 base from V and 2 from J; bases not matched to a gene: 2. The CDR3 is 16 residues long. Germline assignment: CDR1 MNHNS and CDR2 SASEGT. The CDR3 reads CASSEGLAGVQETQYF. Written as DNA, the CDR3 is TGTGCCAGCAGTGAAGGACTAGCGGGGGTTCAAGAGACCCAGTACTTC.

This clonotype was detected only a few times. V usage is TRBV6-2 or TRBV6-3 and J usage is TRBJ1-2; 7 bases align to TRBD1. The CDR3 sequence is 16 residues long. Per the germline V gene, CDR1 is MNHEY and CDR2 is SVGEGT. With V trimmed by 8 bases and J by 3 bases, 15 bases remained unmatched. The CDR3 nucleotides read TGTGCCAGCGGCATACCCTACCGAACAGGGGACTATGGCTACACCTTC. Its translation: CASGIPYRTGDYGYTF.

In its sample, this clonotype was seen a few times. The V and J genes are TRBV12-3 or TRBV12-4 and TRBJ1-1, with 7 positions matching TRBD1. The trim removed 6 bases at V and 4 bases at J, leaving 14 bases unmatched. The CDR3 sequence is 16 residues long. The CDR3 sequence: CASRDDRVLSGTEAFF. CDR3 DNA: TGTGCCAGCAGGGATGACAGGGTCCTTTCGGGCACTGAAGCTTTCTTT.

The sample holds many counts of this clonotype. The rearrangement joins TRBV6-5 to TRBJ1-1; the D is unclear. CDR1 is MNHEY and CDR2 is SVGAGI in the germline V gene. The CDR3 consists of 14 residues. V was cut by 0 bases and J by 1 base, with 6 bases left in between. The CDR3 DNA reads TGTGCCAGCAGTTACTCCCAGGAGAACACTGAAGCTTTCTTT. This sequence encodes CASSYSQENTEAFF.

This clonotype was seen more than once but under ten times. The V call is TRBV5-6, the J call TRBJ1-2; 10 nucleotides agree with TRBD1. This CDR3 has 15 residues. Looked up from germline, CDR1 is SGHDT and CDR2 is YYEEEE. V shed 5 bases, J shed 0 bases, and the junction held 4 bases outside the gene matches. CDR3 region: CASRSGTGANYGYTF. For the CDR3, the DNA is TGTGCCAGCAGGTCCGGGACAGGGGCTAACTATGGCTACACCTTC.

The chain joins TRBV3-1 to TRBJ2-6, with unresolved D. From germline, CDR1 is LGHDT and CDR2 YNNKEL (reference sequence). The CDR3 length is 15 residues. V was clipped by 1 base and J by 4 bases, with 8 bases between them. The CDR3 DNA reads as TGTGCCAGCAGCCAAGCGGTAACGGGGGCCAACGTCCTGACTTTC. It encodes CASSQAVTGANVLTF.

There are a few counts of this clonotype. J is TRBJ1-1 and V is TRBV7-9; D gene unclear. Germline V gene lookup returns CDR1 SEHNR and CDR2 FQNEAQ (reference sequence). V was shortened by 4 bases and J by 5 bases, with 17 bases between the two germline ends. The CDR3 loop spans 15 amino acids. CDR3 DNA: TGTGCCAGCAGCTCTAGAGGGCCCACGGGGACTGAAGCTTTCTTT. Translation: CASSSRGPTGTEAFF. The full variable domain, rest sourced from reference TRBV7-9 and TRBJ1-1, is DTGVSQNPRHKITKRGQNVTFRCDPISEHNRLYWYRQTLGQGPEFLTYFQNEAQLEKSRLLSDRFSAERPKGSFSTLEIQRTEQGDSAMYLCASSSRGPTGTEAFFGQGTRLTVV.

Ten or more counts support this clonotype. The rearrangement links TRBV6-2 or TRBV6-3 to TRBJ2-5; D is perhaps TRBD1 (6 bases). Between the trimmed V and J ends, which lost 5 bases and 0 bases, there was a span of 19 bases. Germline-derived CDR1 and CDR2 are MNHEY and SVGEGT. The CDR3 is 17 residues long. The DNA of the CDR3 is TGTGCCAGCAGTCAGACAGGCGACCTAAACTACCAAGAGACCCAGTACTTC. The encoded protein is CASSQTGDLNYQETQYF.

This clonotype was counted a few times. The chain couples TRBV6-6 to TRBJ1-1, with a tentative D call TRBD1 (5 bases). The CDR3 spans 15 residues. CDR1 is MNHNY and CDR2 is SVGAGI in the germline V gene (reference sequence). V lost 5 bases and J lost 0, with 13 bases in between. The CDR3 region is CASSMRGLMNTEAFF. In DNA, the CDR3 is TGTGCCAGCAGTATGAGGGGACTTATGAACACTGAAGCTTTCTTT.

V and J are TRBV27 and TRBJ1-2; D is perhaps TRBD1 (5 bases). V lost 6 bases and J 4 bases, leaving 6 bases between the germline ends. The CDR3 covers 11 residues. In germline, CDR1 is MNHEY, CDR2 SMNVEV (reference sequence). CDR3 nucleotide sequence: TGTGCCAGCAGCGACAGCTATGGCTACACCTTC. The encoded protein is CASSDSYGYTF.

V usage is TRBV7-2 and J usage is TRBJ2-5; D is unclear. Germline CDR1 and CDR2: SGHTA and FQGNSA. This CDR3 comprises 15 residues. The V end was cut by 6 bases, the J end by 5 bases, with 19 bases between. CDR3 nucleotide sequence: TGTGCCAGCAGAATAGGACGAGCACTTAGGGAGACCCAGTACTTC. This encodes CASRIGRALRETQYF.

V usage is TRBV3-1 and J usage is TRBJ2-1, with TRBD1 as a possible D gene (6 bases). The CDR3 has 17 amino acids. The V gene's germline CDR1 is LGHDT and CDR2 YNNKEL (reference sequence). Trimming took off 1 base at V and 5 bases at J, with 18 bases between the two ends. The CDR3 region has the DNA TGTGCCAGCAGCCAAGTTAGGAAGGGGACACTCAACAATGAGCAGTTCTTC. As protein: CASSQVRKGTLNNEQFF.

CDR3 loop: CASTPQSTQYF. In nucleotides, the CDR3 is TGTGCCAGCACCCCTCAGTCTACGCAGTATTTT. The chain employs TRBV2 and TRBJ2-3; the D is unclear. This CDR3 has 11 residues. Deletions cut 7 bases from V and 8 bases from J, with 10 bases between. CDR1 SNHLY and CDR2 FYNNEI come from the germline V gene. The complete variable domain, with remaining parts taken from reference TRBV2 and TRBJ2-3, reads EPEVTQTPSHQVTQMGQEVILRCVPISNHLYFYWYRQILGQKVEFLVSFYNNEISEKSEIFDDQFSVERPDGSNFTLKIRSTKLEDSAMYFCASTPQSTQYFGPGTRLTVL.

This clonotype was recorded a few times. A read error may account for a junction end that differs from germline. This chain links TRBV12-3 or TRBV12-4 with TRBJ1-1; D call uncertain. The CDR3 length is 12 residues. CDR3 nucleotides: TGTGCCAGCAGTTTACCGGGAACTGACGCTTTCTTT. Its protein is CASSLPGTDAFF.

The CDR3 sequence: CASSLSGGANTGELFF. The CDR3 DNA reads TGTGCCAGCAGTTTAAGCGGGGGGGCGAACACCGGGGAGCTGTTTTTT. V is TRBV12-3 or TRBV12-4 and J is TRBJ2-2, with TRBD2 identical over 10 bases. The trim removed 2 bases at V and 0 bases at J, leaving 0 bases unmatched. This CDR3 has 16 amino acids.

The CDR3 sequence is CASSLGGAIYNEQFF. CDR3 DNA sequence: TGTGCCAGCAGTTTAGGGGGGGCCATCTACAATGAGCAGTTCTTC. The gene calls are TRBV12-3 or TRBV12-4 and TRBJ2-1; tentatively, D is TRBD1 or TRBD2 (6 bases each). V shed 1 base and J shed 3 bases, with 10 bases lying between them. The CDR3 loop spans 15 amino acids.

This chain links TRBV12-3 or TRBV12-4 with TRBJ2-3; TRBD1 is a possible D gene (6 bases). Trimming shortened V by 2 bases and J by 1 base, and 10 bases separated the two germline ends. The CDR3 totals 15 residues. CDR3 sequence: CASSLRQEGTDTQYF. CDR3 nucleotides: TGTGCCAGCAGTTTACGACAGGAGGGCACAGATACGCAGTATTTT.

This clonotype was picked up many times. V usage is TRBV11-2 and J usage is TRBJ1-5, with unresolved D. The CDR3 length is 13 residues. Germline V CDR1 and CDR2: SGHAT, FQNNGV. Between the trimmed V and J ends, which lost 1 base and 5 bases, there was a span of 6 bases. CDR3 amino acids: CASSLGLHQPQHF. The CDR3 DNA sequence: TGTGCCAGCAGCTTAGGGTTGCATCAGCCCCAGCATTTT.